This T cell receptor (beta chain) was observed in a study of glioma-infiltrating T cells. The study's findings and limits: Only very few CDR3 sequences appeared in both tissue and blood.

Germline V gene lookup returns CDR1 SEHNR and CDR2 FQNEAQ (reference sequence). CDR3 length: 13 amino acids. Amplification of TCR alpha and beta CDR3 regions from RNA used iRepertoire nested multiplex PCR. Tissue mRNA or PBMC total RNA, roughly 85-450 ng, went into one-step reverse transcription and amplification. TCRdb ran MiXCR on the multiplex PCR reads and lists one entry per CDR3 protein. The data contain roughly 120,000 distinct CDR3 sequences, less than 30% of them seen just once; the ten biggest clones take up 15%. A remark on this clonotype: Its antigen is as yet unknown. It may be a read error: a sequence one base away is much more abundant.

The chain links TRBV7-9 to TRBJ2-5, with TRBD1 matching 7 bases. This receptor was taken from a human donor with low-grade glioma or glioblastoma, undergoing nonglioma brain surgery, or in good health (not recorded which). Material: glioma tissue, nonneoplastic brain tissue, or PBMCs (not recorded which). Written as DNA, the CDR3 is TGTGCCAGCAGCCGAACAGGGGCAGAGACCAAGTACTTC. It yields the protein CASSRTGAETKYF.